What follows describes a single T cell receptor beta chain. Original analysis: Reference gene primer amplification yielded estimated nucleated cell counts. The protocol was immunoSEQ multiplex PCR, while the TCRdb copy is restricted to in-frame clones and leaves out a portion. V and J calls plus clone size are reproduced from that table; the DNA served to infer D and trimming. This sample has 28,000 or so clones; under 85% occur once, and the top ten carry 67%. These data originate in a study of blood T cell repertoires in COVID-19. Study as a whole: Italy, Spain and the United States were the sources of the convalescent and acute COVID-19 samples. PBMCs, B-cell-depleted T cells, or T cells were the source of the cDNA or gDNA that made up the material.

This CDR3 region has 15 residues. Germline-derived CDR1 and CDR2 are MNHEY and SMNVEV (reference sequence). The ends lost 6 bases at V and 5 bases at J; junction bases unmatched: 8. The chain couples TRBV27 to TRBJ1-4; 8 bases map to TRBD1. What was sequenced was peripheral blood. This sequence originates from a man aged 65-85 years with acute or convalescent COVID-19. The CDR3 DNA is TGTGCCAGCAGACAAACGACAGGGGTAAATGAAAAACTGTTTTTT. Translating gives CASRQTTGVNEKLFF. Drawing the rest from reference TRBV27 and TRBJ1-4, the complete variable domain is EAQVTQNPRYLITVTGKKLTVTCSQNMNHEYMSWYRQDPGLGLRQIYYSMNVEVTDKGDVPEGYKVSRKEKRNFPLILESPSPNQTSLYFCASRQTTGVNEKLFFGSGTQLSVL.